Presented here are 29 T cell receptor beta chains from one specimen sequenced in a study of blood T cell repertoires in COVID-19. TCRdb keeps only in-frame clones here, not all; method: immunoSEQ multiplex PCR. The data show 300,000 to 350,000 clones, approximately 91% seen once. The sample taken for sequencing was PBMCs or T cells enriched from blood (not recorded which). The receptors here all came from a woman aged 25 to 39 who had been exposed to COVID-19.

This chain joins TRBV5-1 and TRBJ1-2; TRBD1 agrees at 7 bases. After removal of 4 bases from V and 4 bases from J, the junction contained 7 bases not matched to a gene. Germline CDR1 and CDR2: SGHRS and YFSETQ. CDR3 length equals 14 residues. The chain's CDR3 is CASSPTQGGYGYTF. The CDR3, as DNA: TGCGCCAGCAGCCCTACCCAGGGGGGCTATGGCTACACCTTC.

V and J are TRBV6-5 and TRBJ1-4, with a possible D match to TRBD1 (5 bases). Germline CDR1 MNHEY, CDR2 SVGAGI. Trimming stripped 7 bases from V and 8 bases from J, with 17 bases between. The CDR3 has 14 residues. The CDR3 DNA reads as TGTGCCAGCAACCCGACAGTGACACGAGAAAAACTGTTTTTT. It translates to CASNPTVTREKLFF.

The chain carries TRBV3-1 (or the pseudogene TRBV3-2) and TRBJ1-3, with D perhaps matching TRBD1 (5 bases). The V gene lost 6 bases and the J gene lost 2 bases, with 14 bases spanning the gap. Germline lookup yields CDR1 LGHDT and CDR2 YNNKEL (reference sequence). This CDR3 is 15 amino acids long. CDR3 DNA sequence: TGTGCCAGCAGGGCCGGGGGTTTTGCTGGAAACACCATATATTTT. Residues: CASRAGGFAGNTIYF.

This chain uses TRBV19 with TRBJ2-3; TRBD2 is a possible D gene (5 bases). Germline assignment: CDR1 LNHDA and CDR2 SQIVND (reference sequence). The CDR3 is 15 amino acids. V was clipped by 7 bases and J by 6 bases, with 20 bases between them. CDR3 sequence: CASTRRRDRRDTQYF. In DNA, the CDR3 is TGTGCCAGTACCCGCCGACGGGATCGGCGGGATACGCAGTATTTT. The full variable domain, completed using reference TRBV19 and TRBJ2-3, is DGGITQSPKYLFRKEGQNVTLSCEQNLNHDAMYWYRQDPGQGLRLIYYSQIVNDFQKGDIAEGYSVSREKKESFPLTVTSAQKNPTAFYLCASTRRRDRRDTQYFGPGTRLTVL.

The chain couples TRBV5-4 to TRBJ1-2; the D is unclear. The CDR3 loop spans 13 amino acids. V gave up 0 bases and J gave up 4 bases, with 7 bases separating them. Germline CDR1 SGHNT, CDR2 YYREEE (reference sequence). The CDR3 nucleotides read TGTGCCAGCAGCTTGGATTACACCTATGGCTACACCTTC. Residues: CASSLDYTYGYTF.

Here the CDR3 DNA reads TGTGCCAGCAGTTACCGGGGACAGGGGGCTAACTATGGCTACACCTTC. Protein product: CASSYRGQGANYGYTF. The V call is TRBV6-5, the J call TRBJ1-2; 11 bases agree with TRBD1. Germline CDR1 and CDR2: MNHEY and SVGAGI. This CDR3 spans 16 amino acids. Trimming at V came to 2 bases and at J to 0 bases, leaving 2 bases not matched to a gene.

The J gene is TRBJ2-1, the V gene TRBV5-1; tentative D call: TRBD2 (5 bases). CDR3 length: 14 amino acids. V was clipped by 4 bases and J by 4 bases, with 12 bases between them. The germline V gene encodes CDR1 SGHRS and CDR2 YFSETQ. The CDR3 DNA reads TGCGCCAGCAGCCCGGAGGAGCGGTACAATGAGCAGTTCTTC. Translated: CASSPEERYNEQFF.

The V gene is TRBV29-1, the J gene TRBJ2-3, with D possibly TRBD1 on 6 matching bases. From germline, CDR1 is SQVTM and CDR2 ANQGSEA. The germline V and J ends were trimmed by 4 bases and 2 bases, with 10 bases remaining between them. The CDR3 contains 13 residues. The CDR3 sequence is CSVVTGITDTQYF. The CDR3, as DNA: TGCAGCGTTGTTACAGGGATCACAGATACGCAGTATTTT.

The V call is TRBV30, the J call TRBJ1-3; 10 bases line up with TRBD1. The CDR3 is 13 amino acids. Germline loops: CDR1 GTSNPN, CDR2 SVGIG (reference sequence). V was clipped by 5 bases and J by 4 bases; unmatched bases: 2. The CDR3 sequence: CAWDRGPGNTIYF. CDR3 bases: TGTGCCTGGGACAGGGGGCCAGGAAACACCATATATTTT.

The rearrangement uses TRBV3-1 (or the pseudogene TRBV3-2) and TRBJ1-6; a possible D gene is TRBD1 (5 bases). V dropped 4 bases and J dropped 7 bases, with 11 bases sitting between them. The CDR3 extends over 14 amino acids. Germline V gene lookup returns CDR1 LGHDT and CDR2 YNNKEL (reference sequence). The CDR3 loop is CASSRFDSNSPLHF. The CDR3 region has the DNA TGTGCCAGCAGCCGATTTGACAGCAATTCACCCCTCCACTTT.

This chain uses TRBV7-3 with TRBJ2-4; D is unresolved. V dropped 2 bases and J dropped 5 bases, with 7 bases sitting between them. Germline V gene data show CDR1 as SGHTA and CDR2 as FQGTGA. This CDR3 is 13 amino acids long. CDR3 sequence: CASSLDRENIQYF. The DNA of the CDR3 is TGTGCCAGCAGCTTAGATCGGGAAAACATTCAGTACTTC.

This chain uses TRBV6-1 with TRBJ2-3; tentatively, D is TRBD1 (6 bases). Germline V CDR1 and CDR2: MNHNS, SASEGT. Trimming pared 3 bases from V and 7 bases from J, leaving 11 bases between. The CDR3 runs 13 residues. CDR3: CASSDNRVYTQYF. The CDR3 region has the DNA TGTGCCAGCAGTGACAACAGGGTATATACGCAGTATTTT.

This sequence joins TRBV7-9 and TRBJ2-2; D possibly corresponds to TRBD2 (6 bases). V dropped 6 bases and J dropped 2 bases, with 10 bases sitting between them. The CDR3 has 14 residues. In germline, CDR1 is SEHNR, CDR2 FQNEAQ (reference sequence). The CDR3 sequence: CASRAGINTGELFF. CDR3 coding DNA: TGTGCCAGCAGGGCGGGGATAAACACCGGGGAGCTGTTTTTT.

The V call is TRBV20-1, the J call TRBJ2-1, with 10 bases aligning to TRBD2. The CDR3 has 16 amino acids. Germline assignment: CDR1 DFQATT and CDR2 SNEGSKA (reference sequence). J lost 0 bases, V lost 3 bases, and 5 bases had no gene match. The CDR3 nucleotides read TGCAGTGCTAGTAGCGGGGGGTGGAGCTCCTACAATGAGCAGTTCTTC. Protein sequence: CSASSGGWSSYNEQFF.

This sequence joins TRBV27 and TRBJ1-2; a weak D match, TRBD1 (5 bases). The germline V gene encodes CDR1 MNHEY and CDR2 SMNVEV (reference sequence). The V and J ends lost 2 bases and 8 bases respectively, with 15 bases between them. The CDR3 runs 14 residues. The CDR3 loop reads CASSLSARTLGYTF. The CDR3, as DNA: TGTGCCAGCAGTTTAAGCGCCCGGACACTCGGCTACACCTTC.

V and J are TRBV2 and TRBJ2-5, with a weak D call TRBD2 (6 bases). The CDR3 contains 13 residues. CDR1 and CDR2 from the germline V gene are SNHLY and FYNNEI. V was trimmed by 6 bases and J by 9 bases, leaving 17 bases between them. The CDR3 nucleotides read TGTGCCAGCAGCCTTAGCGGCGGTACGCCCCAGTACTTC. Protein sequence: CASSLSGGTPQYF. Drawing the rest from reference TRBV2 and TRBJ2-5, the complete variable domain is EPEVTQTPSHQVTQMGQEVILRCVPISNHLYFYWYRQILGQKVEFLVSFYNNEISEKSEIFDDQFSVERPDGSNFTLKIRSTKLEDSAMYFCASSLSGGTPQYFGPGTRLLVL.

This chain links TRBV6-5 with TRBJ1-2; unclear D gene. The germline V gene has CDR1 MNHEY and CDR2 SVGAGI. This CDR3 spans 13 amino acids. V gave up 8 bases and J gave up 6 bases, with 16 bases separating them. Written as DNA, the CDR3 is TGTGCCAGCGTGCTCATGGATCTAGATGGCTACACCTTC. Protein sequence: CASVLMDLDGYTF.

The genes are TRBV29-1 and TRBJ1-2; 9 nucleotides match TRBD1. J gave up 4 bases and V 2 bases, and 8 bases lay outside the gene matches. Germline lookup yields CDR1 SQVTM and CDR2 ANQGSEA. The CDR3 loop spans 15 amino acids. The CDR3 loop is CSVERDREGTYGYTF. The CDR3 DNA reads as TGCAGCGTTGAAAGGGACAGGGAGGGTACCTATGGCTACACCTTC.

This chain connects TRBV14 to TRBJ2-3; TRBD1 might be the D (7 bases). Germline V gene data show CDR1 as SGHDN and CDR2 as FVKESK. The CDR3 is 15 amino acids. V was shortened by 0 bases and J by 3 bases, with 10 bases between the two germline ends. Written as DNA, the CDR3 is TGTGCCAGCAGCCAAGACAGGGGGGTAACAGATACGCAGTATTTT. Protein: CASSQDRGVTDTQYF.

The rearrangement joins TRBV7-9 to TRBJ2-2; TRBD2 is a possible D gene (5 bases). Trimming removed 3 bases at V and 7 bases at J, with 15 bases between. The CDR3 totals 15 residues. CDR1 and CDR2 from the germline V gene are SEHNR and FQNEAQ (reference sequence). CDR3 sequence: CASSLRGLVNGELFF. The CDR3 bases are TGTGCCAGCAGCTTGAGAGGACTTGTAAACGGGGAGCTGTTTTTT. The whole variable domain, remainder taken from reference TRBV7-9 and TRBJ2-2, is DTGVSQNPRHKITKRGQNVTFRCDPISEHNRLYWYRQTLGQGPEFLTYFQNEAQLEKSRLLSDRFSAERPKGSFSTLEIQRTEQGDSAMYLCASSLRGLVNGELFFGEGSRLTVL.

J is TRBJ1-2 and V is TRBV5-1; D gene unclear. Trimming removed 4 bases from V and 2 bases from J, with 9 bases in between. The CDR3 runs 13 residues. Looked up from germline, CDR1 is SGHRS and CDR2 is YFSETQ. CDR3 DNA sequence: TGCGCCAGCAGCCCATCAGAAAACTATGGCTACACCTTC. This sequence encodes CASSPSENYGYTF.

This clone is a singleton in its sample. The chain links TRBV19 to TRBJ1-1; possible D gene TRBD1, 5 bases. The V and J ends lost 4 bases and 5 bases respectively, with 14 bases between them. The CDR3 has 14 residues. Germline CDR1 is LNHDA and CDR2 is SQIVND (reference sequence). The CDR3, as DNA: TGTGCCAGTAGTAGTGTCGGGGGGAGAACTGAAGCTTTCTTT. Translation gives CASSSVGGRTEAFF.

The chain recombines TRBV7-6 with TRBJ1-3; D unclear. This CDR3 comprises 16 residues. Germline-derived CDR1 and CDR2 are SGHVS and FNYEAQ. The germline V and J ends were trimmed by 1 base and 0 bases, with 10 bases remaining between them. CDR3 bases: TGTGCCAGCAGCTTAGGCGCGGATTTCTCTGGAAACACCATATATTTT. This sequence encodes CASSLGADFSGNTIYF.

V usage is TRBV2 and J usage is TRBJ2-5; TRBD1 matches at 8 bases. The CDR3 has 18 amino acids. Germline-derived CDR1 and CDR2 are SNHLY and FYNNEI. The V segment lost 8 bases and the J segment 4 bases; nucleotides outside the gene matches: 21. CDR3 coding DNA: TGTGCCAGCGTACTTACCCTGCAGGGGGCGTTCCGGTCAGAGACCCAGTACTTC. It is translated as CASVLTLQGAFRSETQYF.

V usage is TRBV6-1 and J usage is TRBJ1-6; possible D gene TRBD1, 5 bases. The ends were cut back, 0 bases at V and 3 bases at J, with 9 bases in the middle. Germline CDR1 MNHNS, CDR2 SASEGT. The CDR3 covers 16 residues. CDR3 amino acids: CASSEADIFYNSPLHF. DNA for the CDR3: TGTGCCAGCAGTGAAGCGGACATTTTCTATAATTCACCCCTCCACTTT.

CDR3 coding DNA: TGTGCCAGCGCCGTCGGGCGGACGGGGAGAGAGACCCAGTACTTC. Translated: CASAVGRTGRETQYF. The rearrangement uses TRBV2 and TRBJ2-5, with D possibly TRBD2 on 5 matching bases. The CDR3 runs to 15 residues. Trimming took off 8 bases at V and 4 bases at J, with 20 bases between the two ends. Germline V lookup: CDR1 SNHLY, CDR2 FYNNEI.

In nucleotides, the CDR3 is TGTGCCAGCAGCCTTGAGGGGGGGAGCACTGAAGCTTTCTTT. This encodes CASSLEGGSTEAFF. The chain is built from TRBV7-2 and TRBJ1-1; possibly TRBD1 for D (6 bases). This CDR3 has 14 residues. V was clipped by 5 bases and J by 4 bases, with 14 bases between them. Germline V lookup: CDR1 SGHTA, CDR2 FQGNSA.

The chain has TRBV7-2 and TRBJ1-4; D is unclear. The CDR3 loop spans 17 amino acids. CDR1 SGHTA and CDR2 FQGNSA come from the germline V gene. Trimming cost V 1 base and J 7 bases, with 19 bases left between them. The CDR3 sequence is CASSLDSFRMVVEKLFF. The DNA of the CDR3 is TGTGCCAGCAGCTTAGACAGTTTCCGAATGGTTGTTGAAAAACTGTTTTTT.

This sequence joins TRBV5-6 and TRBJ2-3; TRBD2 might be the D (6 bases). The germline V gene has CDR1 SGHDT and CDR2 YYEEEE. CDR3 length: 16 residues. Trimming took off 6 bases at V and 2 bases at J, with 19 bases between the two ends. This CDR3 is CASTALGRGLTDTQYF. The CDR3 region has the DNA TGTGCCAGCACCGCCTTGGGGCGGGGCCTCACAGATACGCAGTATTTT. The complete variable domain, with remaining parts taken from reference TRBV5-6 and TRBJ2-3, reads DAGVTQSPTHLIKTRGQQVTLRCSPKSGHDTVSWYQQALGQGPQFIFQYYEEEERQRGNFPDRFSGHQFPNYSSELNVNALLLGDSALYLCASTALGRGLTDTQYFGPGTRLTVL.